This passage covers 5 T cell receptor beta chains from one sample sequenced in a study of blood T cells in healthy people across ages. A second 7 to 11 cycle PCR used barcoded and J-beta primers. A single record per CDR3 protein comes from TCRdb applying MiXCR to the 5' RACE reads. The sample yields 550,000 to 600,000 distinct CDR3 sequences, 25% to 30% seen once. The specimen sequenced was blood. The receptors stem from a woman in her 70s in good health.

This clonotype turned up a few times. The rearrangement links TRBV3-1 to TRBJ2-5; D is perhaps TRBD1 (6 bases). The germline V gene encodes CDR1 LGHDT and CDR2 YNNKEL (reference sequence). The CDR3 covers 14 residues. V lost 2 bases, J lost 2 bases, and 9 bases lay in between. The CDR3 coding sequence is TGTGCCAGCAGCCAACGTGGACAGCAAGAGACCCAGTACTTC. It yields the protein CASSQRGQQETQYF.

CDR3 protein: CASSLEWGVNSPLHF. CDR3 nucleotides: TGTGCCAGCAGCTTAGAGTGGGGGGTTAATTCACCCCTCCACTTT. The chain carries TRBV7-8 and TRBJ1-6; D is possibly TRBD1 (5 bases). The CDR3 loop spans 15 amino acids. The germline CDR1 and CDR2 sequences are SGHVS and FQNEAQ. V was pared by 1 base and J by 6 bases, with 10 bases between.

The rearrangement joins TRBV7-2 to TRBJ2-1, with D possibly TRBD2 on 5 matching bases. The DNA matches TRBJ2-7 better at its end, which makes the J call doubtful. The CDR3 covers 16 residues. CDR1 is SGHTA, CDR2 FQGNSA, per germline. The CDR3 nucleotides are TGTGCCAGCAGCTTAGCCCGGGGAAACGGGGTCTACGAGCAGTACTTC. Its protein is CASSLARGNGVYEQYF.

This chain joins TRBV20-1 and TRBJ1-2; D is possibly TRBD1 (5 bases). With 1 base removed from V and 4 bases from J, the gap between germline ends came to 10 bases. Germline V lookup: CDR1 DFQATT, CDR2 SNEGSKA (reference sequence). CDR3 size: 13 residues. CDR3 loop: CSARVSGGYGYTF. The DNA of the CDR3 is TGCAGTGCTAGAGTCTCTGGGGGCTATGGCTACACCTTC.

This chain uses TRBV12-5 with TRBJ2-1; D possibly corresponds to TRBD2 (6 bases). Per germline, CDR1 LGHNT and CDR2 FRNRAP. V was shortened by 5 bases and J by 4 bases, with 15 bases between the two germline ends. The CDR3 has 15 amino acids. DNA for the CDR3: TGTGCTAGTGGTCCAGACCTGGAGGGGTACAATGAGCAGTTCTTC. Amino acids: CASGPDLEGYNEQFF.